This T cell receptor (beta chain) was observed in a study of T cell repertoires in cytomegalovirus infection. Study summary: Evidence of both CMV infection and a matching HLA type came from public TCR beta signatures.

Study results and caveats: Dominating the ex vivo response were TCR beta clonotypes that were CMV-specific and HLA-C-restricted. Individuals carrying CMV plus the relevant HLA were identified by cumulative frequency of public TCR beta families.

V was pared by 5 bases and J by 4 bases, with 12 bases between. The CDR3 covers 14 residues. CDR1 MDHEN and CDR2 SYDVKM come from the germline V gene. This clonotype was recorded a few times. Its antigen remains unidentified. In TCRdb, the reads were re-called with MiXCR into one record per CDR3 protein. The data hold about 740,000 distinct CDR3 sequences, with about 40% observed a single time. This sequence joins TRBV28 and TRBJ2-1; tentatively, D is TRBD2 (5 bases). This sequence originates from a human donor in good health (CMV status not recorded). Some clones in this sample may be carry-over from other donors' samples. The sample comprised PBMCs. CDR3: CASSPQRSYNEQFF. CDR3 nucleotide sequence: TGTGCCAGCAGTCCCCAGCGGTCATACAATGAGCAGTTCTTC.